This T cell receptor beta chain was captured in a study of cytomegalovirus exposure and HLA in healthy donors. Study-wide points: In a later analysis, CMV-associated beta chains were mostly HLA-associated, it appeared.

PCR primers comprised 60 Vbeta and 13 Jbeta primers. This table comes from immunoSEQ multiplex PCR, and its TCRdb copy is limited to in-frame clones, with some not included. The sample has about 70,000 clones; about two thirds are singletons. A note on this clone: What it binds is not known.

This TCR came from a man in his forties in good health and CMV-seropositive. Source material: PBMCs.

CDR3 sequence: CASSVDGGGVSGELFF. DNA for the CDR3: TGTGCCAGCAGCGTAGACGGCGGGGGGGTGTCCGGGGAGCTGTTTTTT. The chain couples TRBV9 to TRBJ2-2, with 9 bases that match TRBD2. The germline CDR1 and CDR2 sequences are SGDLS and YYNGEE. Losses at the gene ends were 0 bases for V and 6 bases for J; bases not matched to a gene: 6. This CDR3 comprises 16 residues.